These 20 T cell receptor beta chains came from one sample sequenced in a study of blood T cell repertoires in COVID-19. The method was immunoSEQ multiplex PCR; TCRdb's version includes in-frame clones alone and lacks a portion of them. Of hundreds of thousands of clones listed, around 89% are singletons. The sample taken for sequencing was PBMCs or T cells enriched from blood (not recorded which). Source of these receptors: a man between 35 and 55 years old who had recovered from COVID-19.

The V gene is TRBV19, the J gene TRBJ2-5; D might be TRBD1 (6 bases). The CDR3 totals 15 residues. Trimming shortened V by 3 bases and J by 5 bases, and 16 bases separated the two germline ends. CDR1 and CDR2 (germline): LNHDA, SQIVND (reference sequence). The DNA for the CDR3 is TGTGCCAGTAGTATCACTTGGCCTGGGGGCGAGACCCAGTACTTC. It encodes CASSITWPGGETQYF.

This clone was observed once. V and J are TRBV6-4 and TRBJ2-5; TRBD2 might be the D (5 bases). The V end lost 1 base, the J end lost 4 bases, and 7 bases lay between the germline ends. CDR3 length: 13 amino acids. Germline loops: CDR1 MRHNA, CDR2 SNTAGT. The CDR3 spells CASSDYGGETQYF. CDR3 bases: TGTGCCAGCAGTGACTATGGAGGAGAGACCCAGTACTTC.

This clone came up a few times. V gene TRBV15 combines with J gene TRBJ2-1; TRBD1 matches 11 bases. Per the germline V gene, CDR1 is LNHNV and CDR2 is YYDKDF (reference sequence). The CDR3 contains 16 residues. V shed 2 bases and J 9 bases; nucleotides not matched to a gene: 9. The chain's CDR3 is CATSRRTGGLRGEQFF. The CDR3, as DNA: TGTGCCACCAGCAGAAGGACAGGGGGCTTGCGGGGTGAGCAGTTCTTC.

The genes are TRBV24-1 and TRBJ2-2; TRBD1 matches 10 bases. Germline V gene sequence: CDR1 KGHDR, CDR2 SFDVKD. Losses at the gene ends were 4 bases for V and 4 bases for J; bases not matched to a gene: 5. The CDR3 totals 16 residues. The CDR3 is CATSDPGTGVTGELFF. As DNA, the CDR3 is TGTGCCACCAGTGACCCCGGGACAGGGGTCACCGGGGAGCTGTTTTTT.

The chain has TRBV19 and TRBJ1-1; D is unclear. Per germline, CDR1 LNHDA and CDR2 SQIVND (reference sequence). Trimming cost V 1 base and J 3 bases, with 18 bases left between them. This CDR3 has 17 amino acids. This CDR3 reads CASSIGYAPRAYTEAFF. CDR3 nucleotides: TGTGCCAGTAGTATAGGGTATGCCCCTAGAGCTTACACTGAAGCTTTCTTT. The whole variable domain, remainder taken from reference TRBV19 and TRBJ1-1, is DGGITQSPKYLFRKEGQNVTLSCEQNLNHDAMYWYRQDPGQGLRLIYYSQIVNDFQKGDIAEGYSVSREKKESFPLTVTSAQKNPTAFYLCASSIGYAPRAYTEAFFGQGTRLTVV.

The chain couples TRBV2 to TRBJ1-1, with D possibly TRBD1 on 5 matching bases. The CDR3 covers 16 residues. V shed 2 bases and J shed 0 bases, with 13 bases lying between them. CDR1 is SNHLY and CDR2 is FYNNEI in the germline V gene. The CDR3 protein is CASSETVGAMNTEAFF. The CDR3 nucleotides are TGTGCCAGCAGTGAAACTGTAGGGGCGATGAACACTGAAGCTTTCTTT.

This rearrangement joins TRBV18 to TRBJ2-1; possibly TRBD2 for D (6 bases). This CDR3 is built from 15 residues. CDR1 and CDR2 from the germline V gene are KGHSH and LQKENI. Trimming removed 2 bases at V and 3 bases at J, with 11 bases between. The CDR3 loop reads CASSPRTGVYNEQFF. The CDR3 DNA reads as TGTGCCAGCTCACCAAGGACGGGAGTCTACAATGAGCAGTTCTTC.

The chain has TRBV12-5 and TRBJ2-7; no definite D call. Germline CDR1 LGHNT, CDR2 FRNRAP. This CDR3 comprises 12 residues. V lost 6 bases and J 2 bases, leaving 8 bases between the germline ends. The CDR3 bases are TGTGCTAGTGGCGACTTTACCTACGAGCAGTACTTC. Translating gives CASGDFTYEQYF.

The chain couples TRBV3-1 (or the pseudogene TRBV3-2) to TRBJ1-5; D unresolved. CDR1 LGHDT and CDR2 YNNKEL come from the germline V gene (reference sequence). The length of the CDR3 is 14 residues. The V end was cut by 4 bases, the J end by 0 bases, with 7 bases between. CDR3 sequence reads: CASSLLDSNQPQHF. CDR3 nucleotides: TGTGCCAGCAGCCTTCTAGATAGCAATCAGCCCCAGCATTTT.

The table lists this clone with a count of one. The chain's CDR3 is CASSLLPSGSRNEQFF. CDR3 nucleotides: TGTGCCAGCAGCTTACTTCCTAGCGGGAGTAGGAATGAGCAGTTCTTC. This chain links TRBV7-9 with TRBJ2-1; 10 bases match TRBD2. CDR1 SEHNR and CDR2 FQNEAQ come from the germline V gene (reference sequence). The J segment lost 7 bases and the V segment lost 2 bases, leaving 8 bases of the junction unmatched. The length of the CDR3 is 16 residues.

The CDR3 DNA is TGTGCCAGCAGTGAAAGGGGGTTCGGAAACACCATATATTTT. Translation gives CASSERGFGNTIYF. The chain joins TRBV2 to TRBJ1-3; possibly TRBD1 for D (6 bases). V dropped 2 bases and J dropped 4 bases, with 9 bases sitting between them. Germline V gene data show CDR1 as SNHLY and CDR2 as FYNNEI. The CDR3 consists of 14 residues. The full variable domain, rest sourced from reference TRBV2 and TRBJ1-3, is EPEVTQTPSHQVTQMGQEVILRCVPISNHLYFYWYRQILGQKVEFLVSFYNNEISEKSEIFDDQFSVERPDGSNFTLKIRSTKLEDSAMYFCASSERGFGNTIYFGEGSWLTVV.

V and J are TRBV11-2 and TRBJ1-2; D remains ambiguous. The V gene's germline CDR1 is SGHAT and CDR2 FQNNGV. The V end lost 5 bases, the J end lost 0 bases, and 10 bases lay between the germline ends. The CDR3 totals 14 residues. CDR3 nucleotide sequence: TGTGCCAGCAGCCAGGAACGAGCTAACTATGGCTACACCTTC. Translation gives CASSQERANYGYTF.

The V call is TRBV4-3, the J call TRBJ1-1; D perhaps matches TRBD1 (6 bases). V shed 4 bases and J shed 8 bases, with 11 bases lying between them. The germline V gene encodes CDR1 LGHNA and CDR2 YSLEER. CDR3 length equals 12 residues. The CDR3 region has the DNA TGCGCCAGCAGCCCCCGTAGGGGGGAAGCTTTCTTT. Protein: CASSPRRGEAFF.

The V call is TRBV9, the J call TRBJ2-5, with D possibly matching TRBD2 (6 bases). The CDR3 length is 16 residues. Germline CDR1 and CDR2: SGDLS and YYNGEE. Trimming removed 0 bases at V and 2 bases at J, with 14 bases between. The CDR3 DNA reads TGTGCCAGCAGCGTAGCGATTAGCGGAGGTCAAGAGACCCAGTACTTC. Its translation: CASSVAISGGQETQYF.

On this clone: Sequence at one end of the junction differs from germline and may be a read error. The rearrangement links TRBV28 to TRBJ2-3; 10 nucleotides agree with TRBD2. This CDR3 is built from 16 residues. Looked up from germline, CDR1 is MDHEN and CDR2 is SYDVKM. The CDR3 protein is CANSPPSGSFTDTQYF. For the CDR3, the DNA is TGTGCCAACAGTCCGCCTAGCGGGAGTTTCACAGATACGCAGTATTTT.

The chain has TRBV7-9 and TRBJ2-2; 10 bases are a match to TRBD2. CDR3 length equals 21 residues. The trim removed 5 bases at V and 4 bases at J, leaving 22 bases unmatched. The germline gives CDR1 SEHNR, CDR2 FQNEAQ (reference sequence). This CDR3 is CASSNTFEGSVAGGSTGELFF. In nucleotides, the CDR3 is TGTGCCAGCAGCAACACGTTCGAGGGGTCGGTAGCGGGGGGATCCACCGGGGAGCTGTTTTTT.

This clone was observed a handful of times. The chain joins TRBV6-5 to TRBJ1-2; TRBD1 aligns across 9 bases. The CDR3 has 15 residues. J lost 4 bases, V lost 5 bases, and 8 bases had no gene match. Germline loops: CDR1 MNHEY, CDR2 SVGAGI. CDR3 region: CASSNPTGGRYGYTF. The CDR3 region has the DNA TGTGCCAGCAGTAACCCAACAGGGGGCCGCTATGGCTACACCTTC.

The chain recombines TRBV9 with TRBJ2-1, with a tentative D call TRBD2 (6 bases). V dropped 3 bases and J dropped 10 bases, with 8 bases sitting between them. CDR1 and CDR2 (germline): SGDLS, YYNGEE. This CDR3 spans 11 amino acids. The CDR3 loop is CASSDSGEQFF. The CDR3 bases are TGTGCCAGCAGCGATAGCGGAGAGCAGTTCTTC. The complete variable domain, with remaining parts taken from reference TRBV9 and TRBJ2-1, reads DSGVTQTPKHLITATGQRVTLRCSPRSGDLSVYWYQQSLDQGLQFLIQYYNGEERAKGNILERFSAQQFPDLHSELNLSSLELGDSALYFCASSDSGEQFFGPGTRLTVL.

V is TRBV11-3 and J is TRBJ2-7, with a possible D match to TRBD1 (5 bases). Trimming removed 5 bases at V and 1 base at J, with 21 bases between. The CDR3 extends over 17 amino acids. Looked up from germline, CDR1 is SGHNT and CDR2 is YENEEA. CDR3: CASSRNQGIVSSYEQYF. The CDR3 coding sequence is TGTGCCAGCAGCCGGAATCAGGGCATCGTGTCTTCCTACGAGCAGTACTTC.

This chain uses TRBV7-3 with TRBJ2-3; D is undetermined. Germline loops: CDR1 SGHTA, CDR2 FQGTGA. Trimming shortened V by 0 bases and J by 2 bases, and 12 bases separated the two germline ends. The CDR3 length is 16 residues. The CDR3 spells CASSLTPRSVTDTQYF. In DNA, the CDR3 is TGTGCCAGCAGCTTAACTCCAAGGAGTGTCACAGATACGCAGTATTTT.